This TCR beta chain appears in the sequencing data of a study of beta chain features in type 1 diabetes. General study points: It was among patients, rather than healthy donors, that naive, central memory and Treg TCRB repertoires appeared more similar.

Expressed TCRB transcripts were sequenced, since all the RNA that had been isolated was reverse transcribed. Naive, central memory and regulatory T cell samples yielded around 3.4 million reads on average. Using immunoSEQ multiplex PCR, the repertoire was profiled, and TCRdb retains in-frame clones only, with some absent. The sample yields some 400,000 clones, roughly 16% seen once. A single heparinised blood sample, averaging roughly 100 mL, was obtained per donor. The table lists this clone with a few counts. Its antigen is unidentified. The CDR3 spans 16 residues. V dropped 1 base and J dropped 5; count of bases not matched to a gene: 6. Germline V gene data show CDR1 as KGHSH and CDR2 as LQKENI.

This chain uses TRBV18 with TRBJ2-1; 9 bases agree with TRBD2. This clonotype originated in a woman aged 18-30 years in good health. Material for sequencing was naive CD4+ T cells from blood. The CDR3 DNA reads as TGTGCCAGCTCACCACTCCCTAGCGGGGTTGACAATGAGCAGTTCTTC. This encodes CASSPLPSGVDNEQFF. Variable domain in full (rest from reference TRBV18 and TRBJ2-1): NAGVMQNPRHLVRRRGQEARLRCSPMKGHSHVYWYRQLPEEGLKFMVYLQKENIIDESGMPKERFSAEFPKEGPSILRIQQVVRGDSAAYFCASSPLPSGVDNEQFFGPGTRLTVL.